This paragraph covers one TCR beta chain sequence. Trimming removed 3 bases from V and 5 bases from J; junction bases left unmatched: 7. The CDR3 is 15 amino acids. Germline CDR1 is LGHNA and CDR2 is YNFKEQ. These data are taken from a study of cytomegalovirus exposure and HLA in healthy donors. Primers for the PCR totalled 60 Vbeta and 13 Jbeta. Here immunoSEQ multiplex PCR was the method, and the copy in TCRdb shows in-frame clones only, minus some. The sample consists of more than 60,000 clones, over 70% of them appearing once. This chain joins TRBV4-2 and TRBJ2-1; 7 bases agree with TRBD1. Sequenced: PBMCs. The sequence derives from a man aged 40-49 years in good health and CMV-seropositive. CDR3 nucleotide sequence: TGTGCCAGCAGCCACCGACAGGGTAATGACAATGAGCAGTTCTTC. Translated: CASSHRQGNDNEQFF.